These T cell receptor beta chains were read from a single sample in a study of blood T cell repertoires in COVID-19. Using immunoSEQ multiplex PCR, the repertoire was profiled, and TCRdb retains in-frame clones only, with some absent. The data hold around 370,000 clones, with around 90% observed a single time. The specimen sequenced was peripheral blood. The receptors come from a man aged 18 to 30 with active or convalescent COVID-19. Each CDR3 is given with its conserved first and last residue. A D gene is named only where the DNA matches it firmly. The size entry is marked missing in some rows and otherwise reads once, few, many or a size class.

clone_size | j_call | d_call | v_call | cdr3_aa | cdr3_nt
NA | TRBJ2-1 | TRBD2 | TRBV9 | CASSLRLAGAYNEQFF | TGTGCCAGCAGCTTACGACTAGCGGGTGCCTACAATGAGCAGTTCTTC
NA | TRBJ1-6 | NA | TRBV9 | CASSPTSGTYNSPLHF | TGTGCCAGCAGCCCAACATCAGGGACCTATAATTCACCCCTCCACTTT
NA | TRBJ1-1 | TRBD1 | TRBV4-2 | CASSQDWTGTEAFF | TGTGCCAGCAGCCAAGATTGGACAGGCACTGAAGCTTTCTTT
NA | TRBJ2-7 | NA | TRBV24-1 | CATSGTDSYEQYF | TGTGCCACCAGTGGCACAGACTCCTACGAGCAGTACTTC
many | TRBJ1-2 | NA | TRBV27 | CASSRIGNSGYTF | TGTGCCAGCAGTAGGATCGGGAACTCTGGCTACACCTTC
NA | TRBJ1-6 | TRBD1 | TRBV2 | CARQGLNSPLHF | TGTGCCAGACAGGGGTTGAATTCACCCCTCCACTTT
NA | TRBJ1-6 | NA | TRBV28 | CASSPAGSPGIHF | TGTGCCAGCAGTCCAGCCGGGAGCCCGGGAATCCACTTT
NA | TRBJ2-1 | NA | TRBV5-1 | CASSPQGLSSYNEQFF | TGCGCCAGCAGCCCGCAGGGTTTGAGCTCCTACAATGAGCAGTTCTTC
NA | TRBJ2-1 | NA | TRBV5-4 | CASSLQGGYLEEQFF | TGTGCCAGCAGTTTACAGGGCGGCTATCTCGAGGAGCAGTTCTTC
NA | TRBJ2-7 | NA | TRBV5-6 | CASSLDRATGEQYF | TGTGCCAGCAGCTTGGACAGGGCCACGGGGGAGCAGTACTTC
NA | TRBJ2-3 | NA | TRBV27 | CASSLFFMQRAPDTQYF | TGTGCCAGCAGTTTATTTTTCATGCAGCGGGCACCAGATACGCAGTATTTT
NA | TRBJ1-2 | NA | TRBV6-5 | CASSTGGRRGYTF | TGTGCCAGCAGTACCGGGGGTCGCCGGGGCTACACCTTC
once | TRBJ1-5 | NA | TRBV6-5 | CASTTLGGNQPQHF | TGTGCCAGCACCACCCTGGGGGGTAATCAGCCCCAGCATTTT
NA | TRBJ2-1 | TRBD2 | TRBV15 | CATSSWAGTSGVNEQFF | TGTGCCACCAGCAGTTGGGCCGGGACTAGCGGGGTTAATGAGCAGTTCTTC
NA | TRBJ1-2 | NA | TRBV9 | CASSVARGGAYGYTF | TGTGCCAGCAGCGTAGCCCGTGGAGGAGCCTATGGCTACACCTTC
NA | TRBJ2-3 | TRBD2 | TRBV2 | CASGWRGEIDTQYF | TGTGCCAGTGGCTGGCGGGGGGAGATAGATACGCAGTATTTT
NA | TRBJ2-7 | NA | TRBV19 | CASSKNPVGVITYEQYF | TGTGCCAGTAGTAAAAATCCGGTTGGTGTAATCACCTACGAGCAGTACTTC
NA | TRBJ1-1 | NA | TRBV12-3/TRBV12-4 | CAIQGYTEAFF | TGTGCCATACAGGGTTACACTGAAGCTTTCTTT
NA | TRBJ2-5 | NA | TRBV13 | CASSRVTQETQYF | TGTGCCAGCAGCCGGGTGACTCAAGAGACCCAGTACTTC
NA | TRBJ2-5 | TRBD1 | TRBV7-7 | CASSLIGIGTGARETQYF | TGTGCTAGCAGCTTAATCGGGATAGGGACAGGGGCAAGGGAGACCCAGTACTTC
NA | TRBJ2-3 | NA | TRBV7-9 | CASSLVEGGPDTQYF | TGTGCCAGCAGCTTAGTCGAGGGGGGGCCAGATACGCAGTATTTT
NA | TRBJ1-2 | TRBD1 | TRBV18 | CASSPERDRGYGYTF | TGTGCCAGCTCACCAGAGCGGGACAGGGGATATGGCTACACCTTC
NA | TRBJ1-3 | NA | TRBV7-2 | CASSLARVSGNTIYF | TGTGCCAGCAGCTTAGCGCGGGTCTCTGGAAACACCATATATTTT
NA | TRBJ1-1 | NA | TRBV14 | CASSQAGTGTEAFF | TGTGCCAGCAGCCAAGCTGGGACTGGCACTGAAGCTTTCTTT
NA | TRBJ1-1 | TRBD1 | TRBV28 | CASSSAGTGIIEAFF | TGTGCCAGCAGTTCCGCCGGGACAGGAATAATTGAAGCTTTCTTT
NA | TRBJ2-7 | TRBD1 | TRBV9 | CASSVATGTGLYEQYF | TGTGCCAGCAGCGTAGCTACGGGGACAGGGCTCTACGAGCAGTACTTC
NA | TRBJ2-7 | TRBD2 | TRBV28 | CASSLVGGAYEQYF | TGTGCCAGCAGTTTGGTGGGGGGGGCCTACGAGCAGTACTTC
NA | TRBJ1-1 | NA | TRBV9 | CASSPREGRGKNTEAFF | TGTGCCAGCAGCCCCCGGGAGGGTAGGGGGAAGAACACTGAAGCTTTCTTT